This T cell receptor (beta chain) was identified in a study of sequential checkpoint blockade in melanoma. The wider study: Patients were randomized 1:1 to nivolumab-then-ipilimumab or ipilimumab-then-nivolumab first-line.

The assay was immunoSEQ multiplex PCR, and TCRdb's table has in-frame clones only and misses some. The table shows under 40,000 clones, with roughly 90% occurring only once. Stated treatment: randomized to nivolumab then ipilimumab (arm A) or the reverse (arm B). No patient had prior DNA-damaging chemotherapy. PBMC sorting kept live CD3+CD8+ cells without CD19 or CD56. Here the sequenced sample was CD8+ T cells sorted from blood (inferred from file names), taken from a patient given nivolumab and ipilimumab in sequence. This TCR came from a human donor with melanoma.

The CDR3 here is CASTHGFSGSLTDTQYF. The DNA of the CDR3 is TGTGCCAGCACCCACGGGTTTAGCGGGAGTTTAACAGATACGCAGTATTTT. The chain recombines TRBV7-2 with TRBJ2-3, with 9 nucleotides matching TRBD2. This CDR3 has 17 residues. J gave up 3 bases and V 7 bases, and 14 bases lay outside the gene matches. Germline CDR1 and CDR2: SGHTA and FQGNSA.